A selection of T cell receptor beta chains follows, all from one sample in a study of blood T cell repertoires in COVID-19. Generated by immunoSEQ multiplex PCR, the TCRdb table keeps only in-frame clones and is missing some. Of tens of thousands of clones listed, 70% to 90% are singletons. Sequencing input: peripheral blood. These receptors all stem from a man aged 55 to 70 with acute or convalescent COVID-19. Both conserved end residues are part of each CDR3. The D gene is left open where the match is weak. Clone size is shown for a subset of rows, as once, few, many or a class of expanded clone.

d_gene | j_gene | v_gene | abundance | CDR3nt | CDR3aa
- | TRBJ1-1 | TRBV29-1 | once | TGCAGCGTTGAGGGACACCAAAACACTGAAGCTTTCTTT | CSVEGHQNTEAFF
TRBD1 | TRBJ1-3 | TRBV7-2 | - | TGTGCCAGCAGCATGGACAGGCCGTCCTCTGGAAACACCATATATTTT | CASSMDRPSSGNTIYF
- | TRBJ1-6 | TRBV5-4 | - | TGTGCCAGCAGCTCGGGGGGGATATCCAATTCACCCCTCCACTTT | CASSSGGISNSPLHF
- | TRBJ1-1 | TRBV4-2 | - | TGTGCCAGCAGCTTATCAGGGGATTTAGCTTTCTTT | CASSLSGDLAFF
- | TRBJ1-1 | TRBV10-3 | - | TGTGCCATCAGTGAGTCCGGCACTGAAGCTTTCTTT | CAISESGTEAFF
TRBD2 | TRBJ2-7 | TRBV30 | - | TGTGCCTGGAGTAGCGGGGGCCAGTCCTACGAGCAGTACTTC | CAWSSGGQSYEQYF
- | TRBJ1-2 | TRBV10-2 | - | TGCGCCAGCAGTGAGTCTCCGGGACTCCTCTATGGCTACACCTTC | CASSESPGLLYGYTF
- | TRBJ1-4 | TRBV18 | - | TGTGCCAGCTCACCACGTCAGGAGGGTGAAAAACTGTTTTTT | CASSPRQEGEKLFF
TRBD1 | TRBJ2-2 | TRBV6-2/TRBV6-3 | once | TGTGCCAGCAGTTACGAACTGCAGGGGGTGTTCACCGGGGAGCTGTTTTTT | CASSYELQGVFTGELFF
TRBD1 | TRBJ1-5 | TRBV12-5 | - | TGTGCTAGTGGAGAACAGGGGCAACAGCCCCAGCATTTT | CASGEQGQQPQHF
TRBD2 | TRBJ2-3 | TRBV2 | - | TGTGCCAGCAGTGAAATAGCGGGGGACCCAGATACGCAGTATTTT | CASSEIAGDPDTQYF
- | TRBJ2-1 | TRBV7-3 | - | TGTGCCAGCAGCTTAGCCCCGGTCAGCTTGGGAGGCGGTAACAATGAGCAGTTCTTC | CASSLAPVSLGGGNNEQFF
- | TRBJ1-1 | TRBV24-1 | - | TGTGCCACCAGTGATTTAGGGGGGGGTGAAGCTTTCTTT | CATSDLGGGEAFF
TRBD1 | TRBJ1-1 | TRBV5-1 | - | TGCGCCAGCAGCCAACAGGACAGGGTAACGACTGAAGCTTTCTTT | CASSQQDRVTTEAFF
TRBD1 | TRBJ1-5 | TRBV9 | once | TGTGCCAGCAGCGACGGGACAGGCGGTCAGCCCCAGCATTTT | CASSDGTGGQPQHF
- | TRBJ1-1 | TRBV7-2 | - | TGTGCCAGCAGCTTAGGGGGGCGCATCACTGAAGCTTTCTTT | CASSLGGRITEAFF
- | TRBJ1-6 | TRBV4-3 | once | TGCGCCAGCAGCCAAGATCTGCAGGGGTCACCCCTCCACTTT | CASSQDLQGSPLHF
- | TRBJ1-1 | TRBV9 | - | TGTGCCAGCAGCGTAGAGGACCAGGGCACTGAAGCTTTCTTT | CASSVEDQGTEAFF
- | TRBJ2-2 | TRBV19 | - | TGTGCCAGTACTCCCAGTGTGGCTAGTGTTACCGGGGAGCTGTTTTTT | CASTPSVASVTGELFF
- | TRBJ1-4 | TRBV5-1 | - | TGCGCCAGCAGCCCCCAAGGGGGTACAGGCAGAACTGAAAAACTGTTTTTT | CASSPQGGTGRTEKLFF
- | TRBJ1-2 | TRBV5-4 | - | TGTGCCAGCAGCTTGGGGCTCGATGGCTACACCTTC | CASSLGLDGYTF
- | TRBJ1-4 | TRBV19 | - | TGTGCCAGTAGTGCCCGACAGATGCATGAAAAACTGTTTTTT | CASSARQMHEKLFF
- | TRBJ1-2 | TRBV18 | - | TGTGCCAGCTCAGAGGGAGGGAACTATGGCTACACCTTC | CASSEGGNYGYTF
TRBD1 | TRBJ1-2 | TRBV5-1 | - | TGCGCCACCTCCACCGGGACAGGAGAAGGTGGCTACACCTTC | CATSTGTGEGGYTF
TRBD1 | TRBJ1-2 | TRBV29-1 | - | TGCAGCGTTGATCGGACAGGGGGCGCAGGGGGCTACACCTTC | CSVDRTGGAGGYTF
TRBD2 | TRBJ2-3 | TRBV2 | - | TGTGCCATGGGGGGGGGTCTTACAGATACGCAGTATTTT | CAMGGGLTDTQYF
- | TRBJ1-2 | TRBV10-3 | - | TGTGCCATCAGTGAGTCGGGCCAGTCCTATGGCTACACCTTC | CAISESGQSYGYTF
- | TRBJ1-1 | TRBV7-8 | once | TGTGCCAGCAGCGAGAAGGAGGGGAGGACTGAAGCTTTCTTT | CASSEKEGRTEAFF
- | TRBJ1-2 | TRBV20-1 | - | TGCAGTGCTAGTGATCCCTTGGGGCAGGGAAGTTATAACTATGGCTACACCTTC | CSASDPLGQGSYNYGYTF
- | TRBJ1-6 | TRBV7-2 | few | TGTGCCAGCAGCTTAGGGCAGGTTAATTCACCCCTCCACTTT | CASSLGQVNSPLHF
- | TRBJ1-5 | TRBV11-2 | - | TGTGCCAGCAGCTTCGGGAGTAATAGCAATCAGCCCCAGCATTTT | CASSFGSNSNQPQHF
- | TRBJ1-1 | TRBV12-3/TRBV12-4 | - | TGTGCCAGCAATCTGGCTTTCTTT | CASNLAFF
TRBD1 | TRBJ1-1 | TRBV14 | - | TGTGCCAGCAGCACGCTTCAGGGACAGGGGGGTTCGGACACTGAAGCTTTCTTT | CASSTLQGQGGSDTEAFF
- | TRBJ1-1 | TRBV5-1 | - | TGCGCCAGCAGCTCCCACTTAGCTTCGGGCACTGAAGCTTTCTTT | CASSSHLASGTEAFF
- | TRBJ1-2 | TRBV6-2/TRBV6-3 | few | TGTGCCAGCAGCACCATTGGCCAAACTAACTATGGCTACACCTTC | CASSTIGQTNYGYTF
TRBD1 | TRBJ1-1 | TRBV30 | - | TGTGCCTGGAGTGCCGCACCGGGACAGGGGGTTAACACTGAAGCTTTCTTT | CAWSAAPGQGVNTEAFF
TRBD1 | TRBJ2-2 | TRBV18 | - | TGTGCCAGCTCACCATCTACAGGGGAAAGGAACACCGGGGAGCTGTTTTTT | CASSPSTGERNTGELFF
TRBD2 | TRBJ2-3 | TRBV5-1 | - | TGCGCCAGCAGCTTGAGGGTAGCGGGCGGCGGGGATACGCAGTATTTT | CASSLRVAGGGDTQYF
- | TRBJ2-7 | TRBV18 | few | TGTGCCAGCTCACCAGGGCAGGGAGGTTCCTACGAGCAGTACTTC | CASSPGQGGSYEQYF
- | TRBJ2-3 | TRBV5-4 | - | TGTGCCAGCAGCCCACCAGGGGATACGCAGTATTTT | CASSPPGDTQYF
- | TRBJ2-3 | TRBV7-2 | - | TGTGCCAGCAGCCAGGGGCTCTCCACAGATACGCAGTATTTT | CASSQGLSTDTQYF
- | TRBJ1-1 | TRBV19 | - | TGTGCCAGTAGTATTCAACAGAACACTGAAGCTTTCTTT | CASSIQQNTEAFF
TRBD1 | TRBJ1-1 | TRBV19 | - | TGTGCCAGTAGTATATCCCCAGGGACAGAAATGAACACTGAAGCTTTCTTT | CASSISPGTEMNTEAFF
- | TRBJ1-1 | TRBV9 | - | TGTGCCAGCCGGGGGGACGGGGGCACTGAAGCTTTCTTT | CASRGDGGTEAFF
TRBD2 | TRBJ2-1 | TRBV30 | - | TGTGCCTGGATTTCTAGCGGTTCCTACAATGAGCAGTTCTTC | CAWISSGSYNEQFF
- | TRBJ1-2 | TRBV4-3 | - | TGCGCCAGCAGCCAAGAGGGAGGGCGCATCTATGGCTACACCTTC | CASSQEGGRIYGYTF
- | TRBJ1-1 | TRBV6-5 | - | TGTGCCAGCAGTTTTGGCGGTGAAGCTTTCTTT | CASSFGGEAFF
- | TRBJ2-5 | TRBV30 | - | TGTGCCTGGAGTGTACTATTCGACTTCCCCGGAGAGACCCAGTACTTC | CAWSVLFDFPGETQYF
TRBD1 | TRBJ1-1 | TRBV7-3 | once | TGTGCCAGCAGCTTGACAGGGGGCAACACTGAAGCTTTCTTT | CASSLTGGNTEAFF
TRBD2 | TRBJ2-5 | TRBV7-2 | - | TGTGCCAGCAGCTTGGGGCCTCTAGCGGTCCAAGAGACCCAGTACTTC | CASSLGPLAVQETQYF
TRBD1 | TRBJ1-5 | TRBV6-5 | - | TGTGCCAGCTCTGGACAGGGTGGGCAGCCCCAGCATTTT | CASSGQGGQPQHF